The next 30 T cell receptor beta chains were all read from a single sample in a study of OX40 agonist ivuxolimab in advanced cancers. Data came from immunoSEQ multiplex PCR; TCRdb stores just in-frame clones and leaves some out. The sample yields over 95,000 clones, 80% to 90% seen once. This specimen was CD4+ or CD8+ T cells sorted from blood, taken in a trial of the OX40 agonist ivuxolimab. The receptors shown here come from an adult with an advanced solid tumor such as melanoma, head and neck, liver or kidney cancer.

V and J are TRBV5-1 and TRBJ2-2, with D perhaps matching TRBD2 (5 bases). Germline V lookup: CDR1 SGHRS, CDR2 YFSETQ. The CDR3 contains 18 residues. Trimming pared 0 bases from V and 4 bases from J, leaving 19 bases between. The CDR3 bases are TGCGCCAGCAGCTTGGGTCCCCTCTCCCAGCGGAGCACCGGGGAGCTGTTTTTT. Its translation: CASSLGPLSQRSTGELFF.

The chain has TRBV5-4 and TRBJ1-5, with a possible D match to TRBD1 (5 bases). V gave up 0 bases and J gave up 7 bases, with 11 bases separating them. This CDR3 spans 14 amino acids. CDR1 and CDR2 from the germline V gene are SGHNT and YYREEE (reference sequence). The CDR3 protein is CASSLEIGEQPQHF. In nucleotides, the CDR3 is TGTGCCAGCAGCTTGGAAATAGGGGAACAGCCCCAGCATTTT.

The chain recombines TRBV7-9 with TRBJ1-4; the D gene is possibly TRBD1 (5 bases). CDR1 is SEHNR, CDR2 FQNEAQ, per germline (reference sequence). This CDR3 spans 14 amino acids. Trimming pared 2 bases from V and 3 bases from J, leaving 7 bases between. The CDR3 spells CASSLSGPNEKLFF. Here the CDR3 DNA reads TGTGCCAGCAGCTTATCAGGGCCTAATGAAAAACTGTTTTTT.

This clone has only a few counts. The CDR3 loop reads CASSRTPREQYF. The CDR3 DNA reads as TGTGCCAGCAGTAGGACACCCCGGGAGCAGTACTTC. The gene calls are TRBV6-6 and TRBJ2-7; perhaps TRBD1 as D (5 bases). Trimming stripped 5 bases from V and 7 bases from J, with 12 bases between. The CDR3 is made up of 12 amino acids. Looked up from germline, CDR1 is MNHNY and CDR2 is SVGAGI (reference sequence).

This chain uses TRBV7-3 with TRBJ2-3; 11 positions agree with TRBD2. The CDR3 consists of 15 residues. CDR1 and CDR2 from the germline V gene are SGHTA and FQGTGA. V lost 6 bases, J lost 2 bases, and 4 bases stayed unmatched. CDR3: CASSLAGGNTDTQYF. CDR3 nucleotide sequence: TGTGCCAGCAGTCTAGCGGGAGGAAACACAGATACGCAGTATTTT.

The count of this clone is one. The CDR3 loop reads CASSEALVGDTQYF. The DNA for the CDR3 is TGTGCCAGCAGTGAAGCTCTAGTCGGAGATACGCAGTATTTT. This chain uses TRBV6-1 with TRBJ2-3; D ambiguous. In germline, CDR1 is MNHNS, CDR2 SASEGT. V was cut by 0 bases and J by 5 bases, with 9 bases left in between. This CDR3 has 14 residues.

The chain employs TRBV5-1 and TRBJ1-6, with unresolved D. Germline V gene sequence: CDR1 SGHRS, CDR2 YFSETQ. Between the trimmed V and J ends, which lost 3 bases and 8 bases, there was a span of 9 bases. The CDR3 has 13 amino acids. CDR3 sequence reads: CASSWKEYSPLHF. CDR3 nucleotide sequence: TGCGCCAGCAGCTGGAAGGAATATTCACCCCTCCACTTT. Looking up the rest from reference TRBV5-1 and TRBJ1-6 gives the full variable domain: KAGVTQTPRYLIKTRGQQVTLSCSPISGHRSVSWYQQTPGQGLQFLFEYFSETQRNKGNFPGRFSGRQFSNSRSEMNVSTLELGDSALYLCASSWKEYSPLHFGNGTRLTVT.

The chain links TRBV18 to TRBJ2-5, with a possible D match to TRBD1 (6 bases). This CDR3 is 14 amino acids long. V lost 1 base to trimming and J lost 2 bases, with 8 bases between them. Per the germline V gene, CDR1 is KGHSH and CDR2 is LQKENI. The CDR3 nucleotides are TGTGCCAGCTCACCACGAGGGGGACAAGAGACCCAGTACTTC. Protein product: CASSPRGGQETQYF.

The chain carries TRBV6-5 and TRBJ2-7, with TRBD1 matching 8 bases. The V segment lost 7 bases and the J segment 4 bases; nucleotides outside the gene matches: 6. Germline V gene data show CDR1 as MNHEY and CDR2 as SVGAGI. The CDR3 extends over 13 amino acids. The CDR3 bases are TGTGCCAGCAAATCTCAGGGGGCATACGAGCAGTACTTC. This codes for CASKSQGAYEQYF.

The chain couples TRBV2 to TRBJ2-2; TRBD2 is a possible D gene (6 bases). Germline CDR1 SNHLY, CDR2 FYNNEI. V gave up 2 bases and J gave up 4 bases, with 14 bases separating them. The CDR3 runs 16 residues. CDR3 protein: CASSERGGAITGELFF. The DNA for the CDR3 is TGTGCCAGCAGTGAAAGGGGCGGGGCGATCACCGGGGAGCTGTTTTTT.

This clone was observed once. The V and J genes are TRBV30 and TRBJ1-5, with D possibly matching TRBD1 (5 bases). CDR1 and CDR2 from the germline V gene are GTSNPN and SVGIG (reference sequence). This CDR3 comprises 15 residues. Between the trimmed V and J ends, which lost 5 bases and 2 bases, there was a span of 16 bases. CDR3 sequence: CAWGGKPNGNQPQHF. The CDR3 nucleotides read TGTGCCTGGGGGGGAAAGCCCAATGGCAATCAGCCCCAGCATTTT.

The chain has TRBV7-9 and TRBJ2-3; TRBD2 matches 8 bases. This CDR3 comprises 17 residues. Per the germline V gene, CDR1 is SEHNR and CDR2 is FQNEAQ (reference sequence). V dropped 5 bases and J dropped 1; count of bases not matched to a gene: 11. The CDR3 DNA follows: TGTGCCAGCAGCCCCGGGAGCGGGGGCCCCCGCACAGATACGCAGTATTTT. Translated: CASSPGSGGPRTDTQYF.

The rearrangement uses TRBV6-5 and TRBJ1-4; 7 bases fit TRBD1. Germline loops: CDR1 MNHEY, CDR2 SVGAGI. Trimming cost V 6 bases and J 7 bases; bases outside gene matches: 8. The CDR3 runs to 14 residues. The CDR3 sequence is CASRLTGPGEKLFF. The CDR3 nucleotides are TGTGCCAGCAGGTTGACAGGGCCGGGTGAAAAACTGTTTTTT.

The chain is built from TRBV5-6 and TRBJ2-7; D gene uncertain. The CDR3 is 13 amino acids. Deletions cut 4 bases from V and 0 bases from J, with 8 bases between. Germline V gene data show CDR1 as SGHDT and CDR2 as YYEEEE. The CDR3 bases are TGTGCCAGCAGCCCAGACCTCTCCTACGAGCAGTACTTC. This gives the protein CASSPDLSYEQYF. The full variable domain, its missing parts supplied by reference TRBV5-6 and TRBJ2-7, is DAGVTQSPTHLIKTRGQQVTLRCSPKSGHDTVSWYQQALGQGPQFIFQYYEEEERQRGNFPDRFSGHQFPNYSSELNVNALLLGDSALYLCASSPDLSYEQYFGPGTRLTVT.

The chain uses TRBV27 and TRBJ1-1, with D unclear. Trimming cost V 3 bases and J 6 bases, with 14 bases left between them. CDR1 is MNHEY and CDR2 is SMNVEV in the germline V gene (reference sequence). This CDR3 has 14 residues. The CDR3 DNA follows: TGTGCCAGCAGTTTGTCGAGGAGGCCGGCTGAAGCTTTCTTT. Its protein is CASSLSRRPAEAFF.

This clone came up once. The V call is TRBV28, the J call TRBJ1-5; the D gene is possibly TRBD1 (5 bases). Germline V gene lookup returns CDR1 MDHEN and CDR2 SYDVKM. The germline V and J ends were trimmed by 5 bases and 2 bases, with 16 bases remaining between them. This CDR3 contains 16 residues. The CDR3, as DNA: TGTGCCAGCAGTCGCCCCCGGCAGGGAGGCAATCAGCCCCAGCATTTT. Its translation is CASSRPRQGGNQPQHF.

This rearrangement joins TRBV28 to TRBJ1-5; 9 bases line up with TRBD1. The V gene's germline CDR1 is MDHEN and CDR2 SYDVKM. CDR3 length equals 15 residues. The J segment lost 1 base and the V segment lost 5 bases, leaving 3 bases of the junction unmatched. The CDR3 DNA sequence: TGTGCCAGCAGTACGGGACAGGGAAGCAATCAGCCCCAGCATTTT. It translates to CASSTGQGSNQPQHF.

In this sample, this clone turned up once. V gene TRBV18 combines with J gene TRBJ2-1; 8 nucleotides agree with TRBD2. Germline loops: CDR1 KGHSH, CDR2 LQKENI. J lost 0 bases, V lost 1 base, and 11 bases had no gene match. The CDR3 has 19 amino acids. Written as DNA, the CDR3 is TGTGCCAGCTCACCACGAGGAATGACGGGGGGGCTCTCCTACAATGAGCAGTTCTTC. It specifies CASSPRGMTGGLSYNEQFF.

The chain links TRBV5-1 to TRBJ2-7; D possibly corresponds to TRBD2 (6 bases). Trimming removed 3 bases from V and 7 bases from J, with 17 bases in between. Germline V gene sequence: CDR1 SGHRS, CDR2 YFSETQ. The CDR3 loop spans 14 amino acids. The DNA for the CDR3 is TGCGCCAGCAGCTCGAACACGGCGGGAAGGGAGCAGTACTTC. This sequence encodes CASSSNTAGREQYF.

V is TRBV7-2 and J is TRBJ2-3; the match to TRBD2 covers 9 bases. CDR1 and CDR2 from the germline V gene are SGHTA and FQGNSA. The trim removed 0 bases at V and 1 base at J, leaving 5 bases unmatched. This CDR3 comprises 17 residues. Here the CDR3 DNA reads TGTGCCAGCAGCTTAGCCCCGACTAGCGGTGGCACAGATACGCAGTATTTT. This gives the protein CASSLAPTSGGTDTQYF.

The chain couples TRBV6-1 to TRBJ2-3, with D unresolved. Looked up from germline, CDR1 is MNHNS and CDR2 is SASEGT. This CDR3 contains 13 residues. Trimming removed 3 bases at V and 0 bases at J, with 4 bases between. Here the CDR3 reads CASSDPSTDTQYF. In DNA, the CDR3 is TGTGCCAGCAGTGATCCCAGCACAGATACGCAGTATTTT.

This clone has just one count. The rearrangement links TRBV9 to TRBJ2-3; D uncertain. Trimming cost V 4 bases and J 5 bases, with 14 bases left between them. The length of the CDR3 is 14 residues. In germline, CDR1 is SGDLS, CDR2 YYNGEE. The CDR3 is CASSPDWPIDTQYF. Here the CDR3 DNA reads TGTGCCAGCAGCCCCGATTGGCCCATAGATACGCAGTATTTT.

The rearrangement links TRBV25-1 to TRBJ1-2; TRBD1 matches 7 bases. V shed 2 bases, J shed 6 bases, and the junction held 6 bases outside the gene matches. This CDR3 spans 14 amino acids. Germline CDR1 and CDR2: MGHDK and SYGVNS. CDR3 coding DNA: TGTGCCAGCAGTGAAAATGACAGGGTAGATGGCTACACCTTC. It is translated as CASSENDRVDGYTF.

The gene calls are TRBV19 and TRBJ1-6; D unclear. There are 13 residues in the CDR3. Trimming took 5 bases from V and 8 from J, leaving 10 bases between them. CDR1 is LNHDA and CDR2 is SQIVND in the germline V gene (reference sequence). The CDR3 is CASSPVGDSPLHF. CDR3 DNA: TGTGCCAGTAGTCCCGTTGGGGATTCACCCCTCCACTTT.

The chain employs TRBV4-1 and TRBJ2-3; 10 bases agree with TRBD2. CDR3 size: 16 residues. Trimming cost V 2 bases and J 3 bases; bases outside gene matches: 5. Germline CDR1 MGHRA, CDR2 YSYEKL. The CDR3 nucleotides are TGCGCCAGCAGCCAACATACTAGCGGGGTAACAGATACGCAGTATTTT. It specifies CASSQHTSGVTDTQYF.

This clone has only a few counts. V gene TRBV25-1 combines with J gene TRBJ1-2; D remains unclear. Germline assignment: CDR1 MGHDK and CDR2 SYGVNS. The CDR3 extends over 15 amino acids. Trimming cost V 5 bases and J 6 bases, with 19 bases left between them. The CDR3 coding sequence is TGTGCCAGCAGTCCCTCAGTCATAGGCAATCATGGCTACACCTTC. It translates to CASSPSVIGNHGYTF.

This clone occurred once. The V call is TRBV5-1, the J call TRBJ2-2; 11 nucleotides agree with TRBD1. This CDR3 contains 16 residues. The V and J ends lost 4 bases and 3 bases, in that order; junction bases with no gene match: 5. The V gene's germline CDR1 is SGHRS and CDR2 YFSETQ. In DNA form, the CDR3 reads TGCGCCAGCAGCCCGGGACAGGGGGTGGACACCGGGGAGCTGTTTTTT. The encoded protein is CASSPGQGVDTGELFF.

This clone has a single count. This chain uses TRBV11-2 with TRBJ2-5; TRBD1 matches at 7 bases. The junction had 9 bases not matched to a gene; V was cut back by 0 bases and J by 2 bases. The CDR3 extends over 17 amino acids. Germline V lookup: CDR1 SGHAT, CDR2 FQNNGV. The CDR3 spells CASSLDSIGGFQETQYF. As DNA, the CDR3 is TGTGCCAGCAGCTTAGATTCGATAGGGGGCTTTCAAGAGACCCAGTACTTC.

The chain uses TRBV6-4 and TRBJ2-3, with D maybe TRBD2 (7 bases). The V end was cut by 4 bases, the J end by 0 bases, with 11 bases between. This CDR3 has 15 amino acids. Per the germline V gene, CDR1 is MRHNA and CDR2 is SNTAGT. CDR3 bases: TGTGCCAGCAGTGTTCGGGGGGCGAGCACAGATACGCAGTATTTT. Translated, it gives CASSVRGASTDTQYF.

This clone was picked up a small number of times. The V and J genes are TRBV30 and TRBJ1-3; D gene ambiguous. V shed 0 bases and J shed 2 bases, with 11 bases lying between them. The CDR3 totals 15 residues. Germline CDR1 reads GTSNPN; CDR2 reads SVGIG (reference sequence). CDR3 loop: CAWSVRGTAGNTIYF. The CDR3 nucleotides read TGTGCCTGGAGTGTAAGAGGAACTGCTGGAAACACCATATATTTT.